This TCR beta chain was documented in a study of blood T cell repertoires in COVID-19. Study information: Sites in the United States, Italy and Spain provided acute and convalescent COVID-19 samples. Sample material is recorded as cDNA or gDNA derived from T cells, B-cell-depleted T cells, or PBMCs.

Authors' processing steps: Cell counts per sample came from amplifying reference gene primers. Using immunoSEQ multiplex PCR, the repertoire was profiled, and TCRdb retains in-frame clones only, with some absent. V, J and clone size are those of that table, while D and trimming were read from the DNA. The sample has around 29,000 clones; around 89% are singletons. CDR3 size: 14 residues. In germline, CDR1 is MNHNS, CDR2 SASEGT. V lost 1 base, J lost 1 base, and 7 bases lay in between. The sequencing sample was made of peripheral blood. This chain uses TRBV6-1 with TRBJ1-2; D is unresolved. The sequence came from a man in his fifties or sixties with acute or convalescent COVID-19. CDR3 loop: CASSEGGINYGYTF. Written as DNA, the CDR3 is TGTGCCAGCAGTGAAGGCGGTATTAACTATGGCTACACCTTC.